These T cell receptor beta chains were read from a single sample in a study of T cells after yellow fever vaccination. TCRdb reprocessed the 5' RACE reads with MiXCR, giving one entry per CDR3 protein. The table includes about 220,000 distinct CDR3 sequences, 5.5% to 8.5% detected once. Material: CD4+ T cells sorted from PBMCs, obtained on the day of the yellow fever booster vaccination. The receptors stem from a man younger than 40 who received the YFV17D yellow fever vaccine. Both conserved end residues are part of each CDR3. The D gene is left open where the match is weak. Expanded clones get a size class; other rows say once, few or many, or leave the size out.

CDR3aa	CDR3nt	v_gene	j_gene	abundance	d_gene	len
CATSGGSSGSPGELFF	TGTGCCACCTCCGGGGGCTCTAGCGGGAGCCCCGGGGAGCTGTTTTTT	TRBV12-3/TRBV12-4	TRBJ2-2	NA	TRBD2	16
CASSQEGGLTLGTQYF	TGCGCCAGCAGCCAAGAAGGGGGCCTTACGTTGGGGACGCAGTATTTT	TRBV4-1	TRBJ2-3	NA	TRBD1	16
CASSAGLAGVGNEQFF	TGTGCCAGCAGCGCAGGACTAGCGGGAGTGGGTAATGAGCAGTTCTTC	TRBV5-6	TRBJ2-1	many	TRBD2	16
CASSKGPRTNEQYF	TGTGCCAGCAGCAAAGGGCCCAGAACAAACGAGCAGTACTTC	TRBV21-1	TRBJ2-7	many	NA	14
CASSLEARNTEAFF	TGTGCCAGCAGCTTGGAGGCGCGGAACACTGAAGCTTTCTTT	TRBV5-4	TRBJ1-1	few	NA	14
CASSITSSGVVTELTNIQYF	TGTGCCAGTAGTATAACCAGCTCGGGAGTCGTGACCGAGCTGACAAACATTCAGTACTTC	TRBV19	TRBJ2-4	NA	NA	20
CASSLTGGLQFYEQFF	TGTGCCAGCAGCCTTACTGGTGGACTACAGTTCTATGAGCAGTTCTTC	TRBV3-1	TRBJ2-1	NA	NA	16
CSATRARTYEQYF	TGCAGTGCTACAAGGGCCAGAACCTACGAGCAGTACTTC	TRBV20-1	TRBJ2-7	many	NA	13
CASSYYPGQGQYF	TGTGCCAGCAGTTATTACCCTGGGCAGGGGCAGTACTTC	TRBV6-2/TRBV6-3	TRBJ2-7	NA	NA	13
CASSLSTSGRKANGGTDTQYF	TGCGCCAGCAGCTTGAGTACTAGCGGGAGGAAGGCAAATGGAGGCACAGATACGCAGTATTTT	TRBV5-1	TRBJ2-3	few	TRBD2	21
CSVDRGGETQYF	TGCAGTGTAGACAGGGGTGGGGAGACCCAGTACTTC	TRBV20-1	TRBJ2-5	many	TRBD1	12
CSGRPGPTDTQYF	TGCAGCGGACGCCCCGGTCCCACAGATACGCAGTATTTT	TRBV29-1	TRBJ2-3	many	NA	13
CASSLGTFQETQYF	TGTGCCAGCAGCTTAGGGACTTTCCAAGAGACCCAGTACTTC	TRBV7-2	TRBJ2-5	many	NA	14
CASSVGLAGGTQYF	TGTGCCAGCAGCGTAGGACTAGCGGGAGGGACCCAGTACTTC	TRBV9	TRBJ2-5	NA	TRBD2	14
CASMGLRGTYNEQFF	TGTGCCAGCATGGGCTTGAGGGGGACCTACAATGAGCAGTTCTTC	TRBV7-2	TRBJ2-1	NA	NA	15
CASSYLDGAGGGKLFF	TGTGCCAGCAGCTACCTGGACGGCGCAGGGGGTGGAAAACTGTTTTTT	TRBV5-5	TRBJ1-4	NA	TRBD1	16
CASSERTGLRDEQYF	TGCGCCAGCAGTGAACGGACAGGGTTGCGCGACGAGCAGTACTTC	TRBV10-2	TRBJ2-7	NA	TRBD1	15
CASSHRQGIDEQYF	TGCGCCAGCAGCCATCGGCAGGGAATAGACGAGCAGTACTTC	TRBV4-3	TRBJ2-7	many	NA	14
CASSEARGVHYGYTF	TGTGCCAGCAGTGAAGCGCGGGGGGTTCACTATGGCTACACCTTC	TRBV2	TRBJ1-2	many	NA	15
CSVDGRGETQYF	TGCAGCGTTGACGGGAGGGGGGAGACCCAGTACTTC	TRBV29-1	TRBJ2-5	NA	TRBD2	12
CASSVRGSTDTQYF	TGTGCCAGCAGTGTAAGAGGCTCCACAGATACGCAGTATTTT	TRBV12-3/TRBV12-4	TRBJ2-3	few	NA	14
CAISESASETDTQYF	TGTGCCATCAGTGAATCGGCGTCCGAAACAGATACGCAGTATTTT	TRBV10-3	TRBJ2-3	NA	NA	15
CASSSSGDSYNEQFF	TGCGCCAGCAGCTCGAGCGGGGACTCCTACAATGAGCAGTTCTTC	TRBV5-1	TRBJ2-1	many	TRBD2	15
CASKPTSGKDTDTQYF	TGTGCCAGCAAACCGACTAGCGGGAAGGACACAGATACGCAGTATTTT	TRBV19	TRBJ2-3	few	TRBD2	16
CSAREGVSYPGEQFF	TGCAGTGCTAGAGAGGGAGTCAGCTACCCCGGTGAGCAGTTCTTC	TRBV20-1	TRBJ2-1	few	NA	15
CASSNQIRAETQYF	TGTGCCAGCAGCAACCAGATCAGGGCAGAGACCCAGTACTTC	TRBV4-2	TRBJ2-5	many	NA	14
CASSSGLAGAKNIQYF	TGTGCCAGCAGCTCCGGACTAGCGGGAGCCAAAAACATTCAGTACTTC	TRBV7-6	TRBJ2-4	many	TRBD2	16
CASSSTGGRETQYF	TGCGCCAGCAGCTCGACAGGGGGGAGAGAGACCCAGTACTTC	TRBV5-1	TRBJ2-5	NA	TRBD1	14
CAWNPRGVAGKLFF	TGTGCCTGGAACCCTCGGGGGGTCGCGGGAAAACTGTTTTTT	TRBV30	TRBJ1-4	NA	NA	14
CSARGTSRTQYF	TGCAGTGCTAGAGGGACCTCACGTACGCAGTATTTT	TRBV20-1	TRBJ2-3	many	NA	12
CAWSRTGVLSDTQYF	TGTGCCTGGAGTCGGACGGGAGTGTTGTCAGATACGCAGTATTTT	TRBV30	TRBJ2-3	few	NA	15
CASSDGGGYEQFF	TGTGCCAGCTCAGACGGGGGGGGTTATGAGCAGTTCTTC	TRBV11-2	TRBJ2-1	many	TRBD2	13